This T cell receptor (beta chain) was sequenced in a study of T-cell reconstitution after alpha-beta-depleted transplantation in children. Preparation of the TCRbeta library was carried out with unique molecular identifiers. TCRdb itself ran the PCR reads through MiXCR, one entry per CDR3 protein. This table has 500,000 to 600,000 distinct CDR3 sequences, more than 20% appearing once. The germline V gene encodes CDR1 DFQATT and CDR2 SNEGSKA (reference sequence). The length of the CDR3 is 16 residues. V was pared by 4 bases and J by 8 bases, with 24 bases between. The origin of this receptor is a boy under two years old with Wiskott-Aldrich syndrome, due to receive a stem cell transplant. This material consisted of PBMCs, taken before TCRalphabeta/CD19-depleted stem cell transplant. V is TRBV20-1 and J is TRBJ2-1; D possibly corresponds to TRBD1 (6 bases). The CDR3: CSAIGWGQPSYDEQFF. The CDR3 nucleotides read TGCAGTGCTATAGGGTGGGGGCAACCGTCTTATGATGAGCAGTTCTTC.